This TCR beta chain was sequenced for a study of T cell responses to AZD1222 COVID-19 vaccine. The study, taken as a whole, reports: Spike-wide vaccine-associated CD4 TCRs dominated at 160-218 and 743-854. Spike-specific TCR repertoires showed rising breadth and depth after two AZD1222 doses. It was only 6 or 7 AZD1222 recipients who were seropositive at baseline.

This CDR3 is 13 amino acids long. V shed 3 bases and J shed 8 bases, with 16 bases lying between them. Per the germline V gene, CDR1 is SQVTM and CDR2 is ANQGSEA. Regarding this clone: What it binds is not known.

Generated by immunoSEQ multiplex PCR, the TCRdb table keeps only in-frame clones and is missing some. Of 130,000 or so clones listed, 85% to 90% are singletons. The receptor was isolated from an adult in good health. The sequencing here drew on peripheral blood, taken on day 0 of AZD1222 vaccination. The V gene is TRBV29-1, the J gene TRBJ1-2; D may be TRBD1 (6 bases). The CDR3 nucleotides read TGCAGCGTTGACCATTTAGGGGGTCTAGGCTACACCTTC. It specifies CSVDHLGGLGYTF. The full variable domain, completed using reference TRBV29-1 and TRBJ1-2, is SAVISQKPSRDICQRGTSLTIQCQVDSQVTMMFWYRQQPGQSLTLIATANQGSEATYESGFVIDKFPISRPNLTFSTLTVSNMSPEDSSIYLCSVDHLGGLGYTFGSGTRLTVV.